The sequence of this T cell receptor (beta chain) was determined in a study of regulatory dendritic cells for organ transplantation. At the level of the study: Regulatory dendritic cells were monocyte-derived, receiving vitamin D3 on days 0 and 4 and IL-10 on day 4. Study-level findings and limits: Mature dendritic cells appeared to drive more memory CD8+ clonal expansion than regulatory ones. Between individuals, the alloreactive memory CD8+ T cell pool differed considerably.

Sequencing was performed with immunoSEQ multiplex PCR; in TCRdb, only in-frame clones are kept and a portion is missing. This sample has about 21,000 clones, with less than 90% found just once. As for this clone: Its cognate antigen is unknown.

Sorted T cells were CFSE-labeled and cultured 5 days with allogeneic regulatory or mature dendritic cells at 1:10. Naive CD45RA+ and memory CD45RO+ CD4+ or CD8+ T cells were FACS-sorted. The receptor's source is a human donor in good health. Sample: naive CD4+ T cells from blood cultured with dendritic cells. Subset specified: CD45RA+ naive T cells.

The CDR3 sequence is CATSRAPRLMTEAFF. The CDR3, as DNA: TGTGCCACCAGCAGAGCCCCCAGGCTTATGACTGAAGCTTTCTTT. This rearrangement joins TRBV15 to TRBJ1-1; D ambiguous. Germline V gives CDR1 LNHNV, CDR2 YYDKDF (reference sequence). The CDR3 contains 15 residues. V was shortened by 1 base and J by 5 bases, with 14 bases between the two germline ends.